This T cell receptor beta chain comes out of a study of regulatory T cells in long-lasting Graves disease. Study conclusions and caveats: Preferential use of TRBV28, TRBJ1-2 and TRBJ2-5 was seen in persistent disease. Whereas nearly 1,000 public clonotypes were shared by new patients, persistent patients shared more, at 2,500 to 3,000.

Germline V gives CDR1 SGHTA, CDR2 FQGTGA. V was trimmed by 5 bases and J by 4 bases, leaving 14 bases between them. The CDR3 has 14 residues. Indicated time point: persistent/refractory GD, antithyroid drugs over 5 years with positive TRAb. The authors made the TCR library using RNA they extracted from PBMCs. Staff took around 9 milliliters of peripheral blood and put it into EDTA tubes. Worth noting for this clonotype: Its antigen is undetermined.

Researchers made TCR beta libraries by using iRepertoire HTBI primers and running Arm-PCR on CDR3 regions. Via MiXCR, TCRdb re-called the multiplex PCR reads, giving one row per CDR3 protein. The data show 300,000 to 350,000 distinct CDR3 sequences, about 19% seen once. The clonotype originates from a female donor with Graves disease. The sample consisted of peripheral blood mononuclear cells (PBMCs), taken when the disease was refractory, from a patient treated with antithyroid drugs. The chain links TRBV7-3 to TRBJ1-2; D unresolved. CDR3 region: CASSTWQTSYGYTF. Written as DNA, the CDR3 is TGTGCCAGCAGCACCTGGCAGACGAGCTATGGCTACACCTTC. The full variable domain, its missing parts supplied by reference TRBV7-3 and TRBJ1-2, is GAGVSQTPSNKVTEKGKYVELRCDPISGHTALYWYRQSLGQGPEFLIYFQGTGAADDSGLPNDRFFAVRPEGSVSTLKIQRTERGDSAVYLCASSTWQTSYGYTFGSGTRLTVV.